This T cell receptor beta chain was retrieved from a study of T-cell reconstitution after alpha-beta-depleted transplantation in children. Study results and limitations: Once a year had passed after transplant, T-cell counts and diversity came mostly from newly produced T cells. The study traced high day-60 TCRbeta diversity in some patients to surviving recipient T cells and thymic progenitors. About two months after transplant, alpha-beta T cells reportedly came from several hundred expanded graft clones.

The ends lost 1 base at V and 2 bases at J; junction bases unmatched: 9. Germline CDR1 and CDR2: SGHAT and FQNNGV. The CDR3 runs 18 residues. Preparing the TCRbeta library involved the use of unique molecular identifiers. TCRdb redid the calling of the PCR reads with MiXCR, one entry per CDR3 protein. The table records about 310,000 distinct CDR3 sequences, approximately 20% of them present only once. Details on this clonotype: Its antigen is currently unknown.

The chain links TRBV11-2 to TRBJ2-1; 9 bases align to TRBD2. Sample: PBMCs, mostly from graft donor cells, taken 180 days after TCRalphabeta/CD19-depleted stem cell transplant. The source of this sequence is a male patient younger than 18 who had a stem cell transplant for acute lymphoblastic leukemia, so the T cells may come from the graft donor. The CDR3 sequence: CASSLGVGSGSPYNEQFF. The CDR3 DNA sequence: TGTGCCAGCAGCTTAGGAGTCGGTAGCGGGAGTCCCTACAATGAGCAGTTCTTC.